Given below is one T cell receptor beta chain in context. Researchers report isolating at least 6 million PBMCs per sample. These data originate in a study of blood T cells in healthy people across ages. The V end was cut by 7 bases, the J end by 0 bases, with 10 bases between. CDR1 is DFQATT and CDR2 is SNEGSKA in the germline V gene (reference sequence). This CDR3 has 13 residues. Next came a second PCR, run for about 7 to 12 cycles, which used a sample-barcoded 5' primer along with a J-beta primer mix. TCRdb recomputed calls from the 5' RACE reads with MiXCR, one row per CDR3 protein. Of hundreds of thousands of distinct CDR3 sequences detected, around 48% appear once; the ten largest clones hold 10% to 15%.

The V and J genes are TRBV20-1 and TRBJ2-1; D possibly uses TRBD1 or TRBD2 (5 bases each). The sequence came from a man aged 30-40 years in good health. Sequencing was performed on blood. CDR3 coding DNA: TGCAGTGATCCTGGGGGCTCCTACAATGAGCAGTTCTTC. Protein product: CSDPGGSYNEQFF.